The sequence of this T cell receptor beta chain was determined in a study of immune evolution from preneoplasia to lung adenocarcinoma. Study-level findings and limits: T cell clonality was higher in KRAS-mutant than EGFR-mutant or wild-type nodules. Later-stage lesions seemingly showed higher T cell density and diversity than normal lung. Top clone frequencies peaked in normal lung, apparently declining through invasive adenocarcinoma.

The CDR3 covers 15 residues. Germline values: CDR1 MNHEY, CDR2 SVGAGI. V lost 4 bases, J lost 3 bases, and 8 bases stayed unmatched. Profiled with immunoSEQ multiplex PCR; TCRdb holds only in-frame clones, not every one. The repertoire holds about 6,500 clones, with more than 75% as singletons. Histologic diagnosis was independently verified by two lung pathologists. As concerns this clone: Its specificity is not known.

The source is a donor of 70 years or more with lung adenocarcinoma. Material: FFPE lung adenocarcinoma in situ tissue. The chain links TRBV6-5 to TRBJ1-1; 7 bases map to TRBD1. CDR3 sequence: CASSLQGLGDTEAFF. CDR3 DNA sequence: TGTGCCAGCAGTTTACAGGGGCTTGGCGACACTGAAGCTTTCTTT.